A single sample is the source of the 32 T cell receptor beta chains below, sequenced in a study of somatic mutations in cytotoxic T cells in rheumatoid arthritis. This table comes from immunoSEQ multiplex PCR, and its TCRdb copy is limited to in-frame clones, with some not included. Of some 19,000 clones in the sample, about four fifths are singletons; the top ten hold approximately 11%. Sequenced input: CD8+ T cells sorted from blood. Receptors were obtained from a man younger than 35 with rheumatoid arthritis.

The V and J genes are TRBV4-3 and TRBJ2-1, with TRBD2 matching over 11 bases. The CDR3 has 16 residues. V lost 4 bases, J lost 3 bases, and 5 bases stayed unmatched. Germline lookup yields CDR1 LGHNA and CDR2 YSLEER. Here the CDR3 DNA reads TGCGCCAGCAGCCGAGCGACTAGCGGGGACTACAATGAGCAGTTCTTC. Its protein is CASSRATSGDYNEQFF.

This clone was counted a single time. This rearrangement joins TRBV19 to TRBJ2-1; 7 positions match TRBD2. The CDR3 totals 15 residues. V lost 5 bases and J lost 4; bases outside the gene matches: 8. Germline CDR1 reads LNHDA; CDR2 reads SQIVND (reference sequence). In nucleotides, the CDR3 is TGTGCCAGTAGTTCGAGGGACTATCCATACAATGAGCAGTTCTTC. It yields the protein CASSSRDYPYNEQFF.

V and J are TRBV6-5 and TRBJ2-3; 7 positions match TRBD2. CDR3 size: 16 residues. V lost 0 bases to trimming and J lost 5 bases; unmatched junction nucleotides: 8. CDR1 and CDR2 (germline): MNHEY, SVGAGI. CDR3 sequence: CASSYSRERGIDTQYF. Written as DNA, the CDR3 is TGTGCCAGCAGTTACTCGCGCGAGCGGGGAATAGATACGCAGTATTTT.

This clone was found once. V usage is TRBV6-5 and J usage is TRBJ2-1; D call uncertain. Germline loops: CDR1 MNHEY, CDR2 SVGAGI. The CDR3 covers 14 residues. Deletions cut 5 bases from V and 2 bases from J, with 10 bases between. CDR3 in amino acids: CASSPGGPYNEQFF. The CDR3 coding sequence is TGTGCCAGCAGTCCGGGTGGGCCCTACAATGAGCAGTTCTTC.

This rearrangement joins TRBV6-5 to TRBJ2-3, with D possibly TRBD2 on 6 matching bases. Germline assignment: CDR1 MNHEY and CDR2 SVGAGI. The CDR3 covers 13 residues. Trimming took off 8 bases at V and 3 bases at J, with 12 bases between the two ends. The CDR3 coding sequence is TGTGCCAGCGGTACGGGGGTGACAGATACGCAGTATTTT. Its translation: CASGTGVTDTQYF.

The chain couples TRBV19 to TRBJ2-7, with D uncertain. This CDR3 has 11 amino acids. Deletions cut 9 bases from V and 3 bases from J, with 9 bases between. Per germline, CDR1 LNHDA and CDR2 SQIVND (reference sequence). The CDR3 DNA reads as TGTGCCAGCCACGACAACTACGAGCAGTACTTC. It is translated as CASHDNYEQYF. The full variable domain, with the rest looked up from reference TRBV19 and TRBJ2-7, is DGGITQSPKYLFRKEGQNVTLSCEQNLNHDAMYWYRQDPGQGLRLIYYSQIVNDFQKGDIAEGYSVSREKKESFPLTVTSAQKNPTAFYLCASHDNYEQYFGPGTRLTVT.

With respect to this clone: Other nucleotide sequences from this sample produce the same CDR3. The V call is TRBV18, the J call TRBJ2-7; the D is unclear. The V gene lost 6 bases and the J gene lost 6 bases, with 15 bases spanning the gap. This CDR3 spans 13 amino acids. Per the germline V gene, CDR1 is KGHSH and CDR2 is LQKENI. The CDR3 DNA sequence: TGTGCCAGCTCCCCAAAGGTGTGGGTCGAGCAGTACTTC. Translated, it gives CASSPKVWVEQYF.

Comment on this clone: Its ends do not fully match the called genes, so a read error is possible. The chain carries TRBV11-2 and TRBJ2-7; tentative D call: TRBD2 (5 bases). Per the germline V gene, CDR1 is SGHAT and CDR2 is FQNNGV. The CDR3 spans 14 residues. CDR3 loop: CASSFRSGVYEQCF. CDR3 sequence (DNA): TGTGCCAGCAGCTTCAGGAGCGGCGTCTACGAGCAGTGCTTC.

The chain joins TRBV19 to TRBJ2-7; 10 bases agree with TRBD1. The CDR3 is made up of 15 amino acids. Germline V gives CDR1 LNHDA, CDR2 SQIVND (reference sequence). V shed 5 bases, J shed 2 bases, and the junction held 6 bases outside the gene matches. The CDR3 DNA sequence: TGTGCCAGTAGTCCCCGGGACAGGGGAACCTACGAGCAGTACTTC. Protein: CASSPRDRGTYEQYF.

This clone ranks as medium-sized (0.01 to 0.1%). This chain connects TRBV6-4 to TRBJ2-5; 13 positions match TRBD2. CDR3 length: 15 amino acids. J gave up 5 bases and V 0 bases, and 0 bases lay outside the gene matches. Germline V gene data show CDR1 as MRHNA and CDR2 as SNTAGT. In DNA, the CDR3 is TGTGCCAGCAGTGACTCGACTAGCGGGGGGGAGACCCAGTACTTC. Translating it yields CASSDSTSGGETQYF.

V and J are TRBV7-9 and TRBJ1-3, with no clear D. The V gene's germline CDR1 is SEHNR and CDR2 FQNEAQ (reference sequence). The CDR3 consists of 15 residues. Between the trimmed V and J ends, which lost 4 bases and 4 bases, there was a span of 14 bases. The CDR3 region has the DNA TGTGCCAGCAGCTCCACGGTTCCTCCCGGAAACACCATATATTTT. It codes for CASSSTVPPGNTIYF. Together with reference TRBV7-9 and TRBJ1-3, the CDR3 gives the full variable domain: DTGVSQNPRHKITKRGQNVTFRCDPISEHNRLYWYRQTLGQGPEFLTYFQNEAQLEKSRLLSDRFSAERPKGSFSTLEIQRTEQGDSAMYLCASSSTVPPGNTIYFGEGSWLTVV.

This chain uses TRBV5-3 with TRBJ2-4; D remains ambiguous. TRBV5-3 is an ORF for which the function is uncertain. The V gene lost 0 bases and the J gene lost 2 bases, with 18 bases spanning the gap. The CDR3 contains 18 residues. The DNA for the CDR3 is TGTGCCAGAAGCTTGGTGGGTTGTGCAGCCCCTCCCAAAAACATTCAGTACTTC. Translating it yields CARSLVGCAAPPKNIQYF.

The chain recombines TRBV19 with TRBJ2-7; 7 nucleotides match TRBD1. Germline CDR1 LNHDA, CDR2 SQIVND (reference sequence). The ends lost 5 bases at V and 3 bases at J; junction bases unmatched: 1. This CDR3 is built from 12 residues. The CDR3 reads CASSAGGYEQYF. CDR3 coding DNA: TGTGCCAGTAGTGCAGGGGGCTACGAGCAGTACTTC. Full variable domain (rest looked up from reference TRBV19 and TRBJ2-7): DGGITQSPKYLFRKEGQNVTLSCEQNLNHDAMYWYRQDPGQGLRLIYYSQIVNDFQKGDIAEGYSVSREKKESFPLTVTSAQKNPTAFYLCASSAGGYEQYFGPGTRLTVT.

The V call is TRBV7-9, the J call TRBJ2-7; perhaps TRBD2 as D (6 bases). This CDR3 spans 13 amino acids. Germline V gene lookup returns CDR1 SEHNR and CDR2 FQNEAQ (reference sequence). The V end lost 5 bases, the J end lost 2 bases, and 10 bases lay between the germline ends. The CDR3 DNA reads TGTGCCAGCAGCCCGGGAGTACCCTACGAGCAGTACTTC. Its translation: CASSPGVPYEQYF.

This chain links TRBV2 with TRBJ1-2; D is unclear. CDR1 is SNHLY, CDR2 FYNNEI, per germline. This CDR3 has 12 residues. Trimming stripped 4 bases from V and 5 bases from J, with 8 bases between. The CDR3 DNA follows: TGTGCCAGCAGTGGGACGGAGTATGGCTACACCTTC. It is translated as CASSGTEYGYTF. The entire variable domain, with the rest obtained from reference TRBV2 and TRBJ1-2, is as follows: EPEVTQTPSHQVTQMGQEVILRCVPISNHLYFYWYRQILGQKVEFLVSFYNNEISEKSEIFDDQFSVERPDGSNFTLKIRSTKLEDSAMYFCASSGTEYGYTFGSGTRLTVV.

The gene calls are TRBV6-5 and TRBJ2-7; 10 bases are a match to TRBD1. The V and J ends lost 2 bases and 3 bases, in that order; junction bases with no gene match: 4. The CDR3 contains 15 residues. Germline V gives CDR1 MNHEY, CDR2 SVGAGI. This CDR3 is CASSYLGQGGYEQYF. The CDR3 DNA reads as TGTGCCAGCAGTTACCTAGGACAGGGGGGCTACGAGCAGTACTTC.

V usage is TRBV10-1 and J usage is TRBJ2-3; the D gene could be TRBD1 or TRBD2 (5 bases each). This CDR3 is built from 15 residues. V was clipped by 7 bases and J by 2 bases, with 16 bases between them. Germline CDR1 WNHNN, CDR2 SYGVQD (reference sequence). The CDR3 here is CASTPGLGDTDTQYF. CDR3 coding DNA: TGCGCCAGCACCCCGGGGTTAGGGGACACAGATACGCAGTATTTT.

The rearrangement uses TRBV6-7 and TRBJ1-4; weak D call: TRBD1 (6 bases). TRBV6-7 has ORF status, its function being uncertain. Trimming stripped 4 bases from V and 2 bases from J, with 14 bases between. The CDR3 consists of 16 residues. Here the CDR3 DNA reads TGTGCCAGCAGTTGCCAGGGGTGGGAGACTAATGAAAAACTGTTTTTT. Protein product: CASSCQGWETNEKLFF.

V usage is TRBV15 and J usage is TRBJ2-2; maybe TRBD1 (6 bases). This CDR3 has 16 amino acids. Germline V gene sequence: CDR1 LNHNV, CDR2 YYDKDF (reference sequence). V lost 0 bases, J lost 0 bases, and 8 bases lay in between. Here the CDR3 DNA reads TGTGCCACCAGCAGAGAGGACAGTGCGAACACCGGGGAGCTGTTTTTT. It encodes CATSREDSANTGELFF.

The rearrangement uses TRBV18 and TRBJ2-5; no reliable D call. Per the germline V gene, CDR1 is KGHSH and CDR2 is LQKENI. The CDR3 has 13 residues. Trimming took off 3 bases at V and 1 base at J, with 6 bases between the two ends. The DNA for the CDR3 is TGTGCCAGCTCACCCCACAGCCAAGAGACCCAGTACTTC. As protein: CASSPHSQETQYF.

The chain combines TRBV7-9 with TRBJ1-2, with D hard to call. The V end was cut by 2 bases, the J end by 0 bases, with 16 bases between. This CDR3 region has 17 residues. Germline V gene sequence: CDR1 SEHNR, CDR2 FQNEAQ (reference sequence). CDR3 DNA: TGTGCCAGCAGCTTATCGGCTGGATTGGGCCCTAACTATGGCTACACCTTC. Translation: CASSLSAGLGPNYGYTF.

The genes are TRBV11-2 and TRBJ2-1; 13 bases match TRBD2. Germline-derived CDR1 and CDR2 are SGHAT and FQNNGV. V lost 5 bases to trimming and J lost 3 bases; unmatched junction nucleotides: 1. This CDR3 is built from 15 residues. The CDR3 is CASSRTSGGYNEQFF. DNA of the CDR3: TGTGCCAGCAGCCGGACTAGCGGGGGCTACAATGAGCAGTTCTTC. Looking up the rest from reference TRBV11-2 and TRBJ2-1 gives the full variable domain: EAGVAQSPRYKIIEKRQSVAFWCNPISGHATLYWYQQILGQGPKLLIQFQNNGVVDDSQLPKDRFSAERLKGVDSTLKIQPAKLEDSAVYLCASSRTSGGYNEQFFGPGTRLTVL.

This clone has just one count. The chain uses TRBV6-4 and TRBJ2-6, with D uncertain. V was cut by 2 bases and J by 3 bases, with 5 bases left in between. Germline values: CDR1 MRHNA, CDR2 SNTAGT. The CDR3 consists of 14 residues. The CDR3 sequence: CASSDRVGANVLTF. Here the CDR3 DNA reads TGTGCCAGCAGTGACAGGGTTGGGGCCAACGTCCTGACTTTC.

The genes are TRBV19 and TRBJ2-3, with D possibly TRBD2 on 5 matching bases. Germline values: CDR1 LNHDA, CDR2 SQIVND (reference sequence). The CDR3 runs 16 residues. Trimming shortened V by 0 bases and J by 0 bases, and 10 bases separated the two germline ends. CDR3 nucleotides: TGTGCCAGTAGTATAGACGGGGAAACTAGCACAGATACGCAGTATTTT. It yields the protein CASSIDGETSTDTQYF.

The chain has TRBV29-1 and TRBJ1-4, with D possibly being TRBD1 (6 bases). This CDR3 has 11 residues. V lost 3 bases, J lost 7 bases, and 6 bases lay in between. The germline V gene has CDR1 SQVTM and CDR2 ANQGSEA. CDR3 loop: CSVDRGEKLFF. CDR3 sequence (DNA): TGCAGCGTTGACAGGGGTGAAAAACTGTTTTTT.

The chain couples TRBV13 to TRBJ1-2; 10 bases are a match to TRBD1. This CDR3 has 14 residues. V was clipped by 1 base and J by 6 bases; unmatched bases: 2. Germline V gene lookup returns CDR1 PRHDT and CDR2 FYEKMQ (reference sequence). CDR3 sequence reads: CASSLDGTGDGYTF. CDR3 nucleotide sequence: TGTGCCAGCAGCTTAGACGGGACAGGGGATGGCTACACCTTC.

The rearrangement joins TRBV7-9 to TRBJ2-1; TRBD2 might be the D (6 bases). CDR3 length equals 15 residues. Trimming pared 4 bases from V and 2 bases from J, leaving 12 bases between. CDR1 and CDR2 from the germline V gene are SEHNR and FQNEAQ (reference sequence). The CDR3 protein is CASSSGLQAYNEQFF. CDR3 nucleotide sequence: TGTGCCAGCAGCTCGGGACTCCAGGCCTACAATGAGCAGTTCTTC.

CDR3 in amino acids: CAGAGGSNYGYTF. In DNA form, the CDR3 reads TGTGCCGGTGCAGGGGGTTCTAACTATGGCTACACCTTC. The V gene is TRBV6-1, the J gene TRBJ1-2; 7 bases are shared with TRBD1. J was trimmed by 0 bases and V by 11 bases; bases with no gene match: 6. The CDR3 extends over 13 amino acids. Germline V gene sequence: CDR1 MNHNS, CDR2 SASEGT.

The rearrangement joins TRBV9 to TRBJ1-2, with D perhaps matching TRBD1 (5 bases). The germline CDR1 and CDR2 sequences are SGDLS and YYNGEE. The CDR3 covers 13 residues. The ends were cut back, 1 base at V and 8 bases at J, with 12 bases in the middle. CDR3 residues: CASSVLGEEGYTF. The CDR3 coding sequence is TGTGCCAGCAGCGTATTAGGGGAAGAAGGCTACACCTTC. Based on the CDR3 plus reference TRBV9 and TRBJ1-2, the full variable domain is DSGVTQTPKHLITATGQRVTLRCSPRSGDLSVYWYQQSLDQGLQFLIQYYNGEERAKGNILERFSAQQFPDLHSELNLSSLELGDSALYFCASSVLGEEGYTFGSGTRLTVV.

The rearrangement uses TRBV6-5 and TRBJ1-5; tentatively, D is TRBD1 (5 bases). V was trimmed by 5 bases and J by 4 bases, leaving 15 bases between them. CDR3 length: 15 amino acids. Germline V gene lookup returns CDR1 MNHEY and CDR2 SVGAGI. The CDR3 protein is CASSATWGSNQPQHF. As DNA, the CDR3 is TGTGCCAGCAGTGCGACTTGGGGGTCGAATCAGCCCCAGCATTTT.

The J gene is TRBJ2-1, the V gene TRBV25-1, with D perhaps matching TRBD1 (7 bases). Germline-derived CDR1 and CDR2 are MGHDK and SYGVNS. The CDR3 extends over 15 amino acids. V lost 2 bases and J lost 7, with 15 bases in between. The CDR3 loop is CASSEPAGGGNEQFF. The CDR3 region has the DNA TGTGCCAGCAGTGAACCGGCAGGGGGAGGAAATGAGCAGTTCTTC.

The chain recombines TRBV5-4 with TRBJ1-5, with TRBD1 as a possible D gene (5 bases). Per the germline V gene, CDR1 is SGHNT and CDR2 is YYREEE (reference sequence). The CDR3 consists of 13 residues. Trimming shortened V by 4 bases and J by 7 bases, and 12 bases separated the two germline ends. CDR3 sequence reads: CASSIFGGQPQHF. CDR3 nucleotides: TGTGCCAGCAGCATCTTTGGGGGACAGCCCCAGCATTTT.